A selection of T cell receptor beta chains follows, all from one sample in a study of identical twins. TCRdb independently ran MiXCR on the 5' RACE reads; one entry per CDR3 protein. Among hundreds of thousands of distinct CDR3 sequences listed, less than 7% were seen once. The sample comprised naive T cells sorted from blood. These receptors all stem from a man younger than 35 in good health. The CDR3 runs from the conserved cysteine through the conserved F or W. A D gene is named only where the DNA matches it firmly. Size is stated for part of the rows, as once, few or many counts, or as a class when the clone is expanded.

v_gene	d_gene	abundance	j_gene	CDR3aa	CDR3nt
TRBV6-1	TRBD1	many	TRBJ1-2	CASRRTGTGSGYTF	TGTGCCAGCAGACGAACCGGGACAGGGAGTGGCTACACCTTC
TRBV6-1	NA	many	TRBJ1-1	CASREQVLLNTEAFF	TGTGCCAGCAGGGAACAGGTACTCCTGAACACTGAAGCTTTCTTT
TRBV5-1	TRBD2	many	TRBJ2-1	CASSLPGGDNNEQFF	TGCGCCAGCAGCTTGCCGGGAGGGGATAACAATGAGCAGTTCTTC
TRBV20-1	NA	many	TRBJ1-3	CSARDLDPGTGNTIYF	TGCAGTGCTAGAGATCTGGACCCGGGGACTGGAAACACCATATATTTT
TRBV12-3/TRBV12-4	NA	many	TRBJ2-7	CASSLGIGGPLEQYF	TGTGCCAGCAGTTTGGGTATAGGGGGACCCCTGGAGCAGTACTTC
TRBV7-9	NA	NA	TRBJ2-1	CASSLVKGLLTNEQFF	TGTGCCAGCAGCTTAGTTAAGGGTCTTCTTACCAATGAGCAGTTCTTC
TRBV5-6	TRBD1	few	TRBJ2-5	CASSLGTGFQETQYF	TGTGCCAGCAGCTTGGGGACAGGTTTTCAAGAGACCCAGTACTTC
TRBV30	NA	few	TRBJ2-4	CAWSVWRGERAKNIQYF	TGTGCCTGGAGTGTATGGCGGGGAGAAAGGGCCAAAAACATTCAGTACTTC
TRBV20-1	TRBD1	few	TRBJ2-6	CSAGGTGSSGANVLTF	TGCAGTGCAGGGGGGACAGGGTCTTCTGGGGCCAACGTCCTGACTTTC
TRBV6-1	NA	NA	TRBJ1-3	CASSEEGDPGNTIYF	TGTGCCAGCAGTGAAGAAGGGGATCCGGGAAACACCATATATTTT
TRBV6-1	NA	few	TRBJ1-3	CASRVYGNTIYF	TGTGCCAGCAGGGTCTATGGAAACACCATATATTTT
TRBV5-5	NA	many	TRBJ2-7	CASSLEYAGVRDYEQYF	TGTGCCAGCAGCTTGGAGTATGCAGGGGTCAGGGACTACGAGCAGTACTTC
TRBV20-1	NA	many	TRBJ1-1	CSASITTEAFF	TGCAGTGCTAGTATAACGACTGAAGCTTTCTTT
TRBV7-8	TRBD1	many	TRBJ1-2	CASSPSPGQGSYGYTF	TGTGCCAGCAGCCCTAGCCCTGGACAGGGGAGCTATGGCTACACCTTC
TRBV14	TRBD2	NA	TRBJ2-5	CASSRDGLERVQYF	TGTGCCAGCAGTCGGGACGGACTAGAAAGAGTCCAGTACTTC
TRBV2	NA	many	TRBJ1-1	CASMSGGQNTEAFF	TGTGCCAGCATGTCAGGAGGTCAGAACACTGAAGCTTTCTTT
TRBV12-3/TRBV12-4	NA	many	TRBJ2-5	CASSLAPRTQYF	TGTGCCAGCAGTTTAGCGCCCAGGACCCAGTACTTC
TRBV20-1	NA	few	TRBJ2-3	CSARETVGTDTQYF	TGCAGTGCTAGAGAGACAGTAGGGACAGATACGCAGTATTTT
TRBV7-2	NA	NA	TRBJ2-2	CASSLQGLGTGELFF	TGTGCCAGCAGCTTACAGGGGTTGGGCACCGGGGAGCTGTTTTTT
TRBV30	NA	NA	TRBJ2-3	CAWSRTSSTDTQYF	TGTGCCTGGAGTAGGACCTCTAGCACAGATACGCAGTATTTT
TRBV27	NA	many	TRBJ2-2	CASSALFGGGTGELFF	TGTGCCAGCAGTGCCCTCTTCGGAGGGGGCACCGGGGAGCTGTTTTTT
TRBV7-9	TRBD2	few	TRBJ2-1	CASSPTSGRSLNEQFF	TGTGCCAGCAGCCCAACTAGCGGGAGATCGCTCAATGAGCAGTTCTTC
TRBV3-1	NA	few	TRBJ1-1	CASSQDVGSEAFF	TGTGCCAGCAGCCAAGATGTGGGCAGTGAAGCTTTCTTT
TRBV7-9	TRBD2	many	TRBJ2-1	CASSLMGGSPNEQFF	TGTGCCAGCAGCTTAATGGGCGGGAGCCCCAATGAGCAGTTCTTC
TRBV5-1	NA	many	TRBJ2-1	CASSAGSRGDEQFF	TGCGCCAGCAGCGCCGGGAGCCGAGGTGATGAGCAGTTCTTC
TRBV6-4	NA	many	TRBJ2-1	CASSDSVTFSYNEQFF	TGTGCCAGCAGTGACTCGGTTACTTTCTCCTACAATGAGCAGTTCTTC
TRBV12-3/TRBV12-4	NA	many	TRBJ1-3	CASSPGGSGNTIYF	TGTGCCAGCAGCCCGGGGGGCTCTGGAAACACCATATATTTT
TRBV5-1	TRBD1	many	TRBJ1-1	CASSLGQGQGWTEAFF	TGCGCCAGCAGCCTCGGACAGGGGCAAGGATGGACTGAAGCTTTCTTT
TRBV10-3	NA	many	TRBJ2-7	CAIGQGEQYF	TGTGCCATAGGCCAGGGTGAGCAGTACTTC
TRBV12-3/TRBV12-4	TRBD2	many	TRBJ2-4	CASSGTSGDKNIQYF	TGTGCCAGCAGCGGTACTAGCGGTGATAAAAACATTCAGTACTTC
TRBV5-1	NA	NA	TRBJ1-3	CASRLESSGNTIYF	TGCGCCAGCAGACTGGAAAGCTCTGGAAACACCATATATTTT
TRBV5-1	NA	NA	TRBJ1-6	CASSWTGTKENSPLHF	TGCGCCAGCAGCTGGACCGGGACCAAGGAAAATTCACCCCTCCACTTT
TRBV20-1	TRBD2	many	TRBJ2-5	CSARGFSAGARETQYF	TGCAGTGCTAGGGGTTTCTCAGCGGGAGCTAGAGAGACCCAGTACTTC
TRBV15	NA	many	TRBJ2-2	CATSRPGELFF	TGTGCCACCAGCAGGCCCGGGGAGCTGTTTTTT
TRBV2	NA	NA	TRBJ1-5	CASTPSRGRPQHF	TGTGCCAGCACCCCCTCACGGGGGCGGCCCCAGCATTTT
TRBV7-6	NA	NA	TRBJ2-2	CASSQAKVGELFF	TGTGCCAGCAGCCAAGCGAAGGTCGGGGAGCTGTTTTTT
TRBV5-1	TRBD2	once	TRBJ2-1	CASSRAGGDEQFF	TGCGCCAGCAGCCGCGCGGGAGGTGATGAGCAGTTCTTC
TRBV5-1	TRBD2	many	TRBJ2-1	CASSLVGGSNNEQFF	TGCGCCAGCAGCTTGGTGGGGGGGAGTAACAATGAGCAGTTCTTC
TRBV12-3/TRBV12-4	TRBD1	NA	TRBJ1-6	CASSLGQGVGPPLHF	TGTGCCAGCAGTTTAGGACAGGGGGTCGGTCCACCCCTCCACTTT
TRBV20-1	TRBD2	many	TRBJ2-5	CSAGWTSQETQYF	TGCAGTGCTGGCTGGACTAGCCAAGAGACCCAGTACTTC
TRBV28	TRBD1	few	TRBJ1-1	CASRPPGGMTEAFF	TGTGCCAGCAGACCCCCAGGGGGCATGACTGAAGCTTTCTTT
TRBV12-3/TRBV12-4	NA	many	TRBJ1-5	CASSFRVLGQPQHF	TGTGCCAGCAGTTTCAGGGTTTTAGGTCAGCCCCAGCATTTT
TRBV28	NA	few	TRBJ1-4	CASRGAGRPNEKLFF	TGTGCCAGCAGGGGGGCGGGACGCCCAAATGAAAAACTGTTTTTT
TRBV6-1	TRBD2	many	TRBJ2-3	CASSRPTGGGTDTQYF	TGTGCCAGCAGTCGACCGACTGGGGGGGGCACAGATACGCAGTATTTT
TRBV6-5	TRBD2	many	TRBJ2-1	CASSYWRESYNEQFF	TGTGCCAGCAGTTATTGGCGGGAGTCCTACAATGAGCAGTTCTTC
TRBV10-3	TRBD2	many	TRBJ2-1	CAIRAGGPYNEQFF	TGTGCCATCAGGGCGGGAGGGCCCTACAATGAGCAGTTCTTC
TRBV9	TRBD2	many	TRBJ2-3	CASSVVLAGATDTQYF	TGTGCCAGCAGCGTAGTGTTAGCGGGAGCAACAGATACGCAGTATTTT
TRBV29-1	NA	many	TRBJ1-3	CSVGHRLKDGNTIYF	TGCAGCGTGGGTCACAGGCTAAAGGATGGAAACACCATATATTTT
TRBV6-1	TRBD1	many	TRBJ1-2	CASSPDRVGGYTF	TGTGCCAGCAGCCCGGACAGGGTGGGTGGCTACACCTTC
TRBV11-2	NA	many	TRBJ2-1	CASSSEVSPQFF	TGTGCCAGCAGCTCCGAAGTTTCCCCCCAGTTCTTC